One sample yielded the 24 T cell receptor beta chains listed below, sequenced in a study of T cells in localized non-small cell lung cancer. Measured with immunoSEQ multiplex PCR; TCRdb has only the in-frame clones, and not every one. The sample carries about 13,000 clones, over 65% recorded once. The sequencing used peripheral blood, collected before any cancer treatment. These TCRs come from an older male donor with stage I squamous cell lung carcinoma.

This sequence joins TRBV5-1 and TRBJ2-4; either TRBD1 or TRBD2 may fit D (6 bases each). Germline-derived CDR1 and CDR2 are SGHRS and YFSETQ. CDR3 length: 14 amino acids. Trimming took off 4 bases at V and 5 bases at J, with 13 bases between the two ends. The CDR3 region is CASSLGGAENIQYF. The CDR3 DNA reads TGCGCCAGCAGCCTGGGGGGCGCGGAAAACATTCAGTACTTC.

The V and J genes are TRBV5-1 and TRBJ2-7; D uncertain. Trimming removed 2 bases from V and 2 bases from J, with 11 bases in between. This CDR3 comprises 14 residues. Germline V CDR1 and CDR2: SGHRS, YFSETQ. CDR3 nucleotides: TGCGCCAGCAGCTTCGGCGCTGCGACCTACGAGCAGTACTTC. Its protein is CASSFGAATYEQYF. The full variable domain, in which reference TRBV5-1 and TRBJ2-7 provide the parts outside the CDR3, is KAGVTQTPRYLIKTRGQQVTLSCSPISGHRSVSWYQQTPGQGLQFLFEYFSETQRNKGNFPGRFSGRQFSNSRSEMNVSTLELGDSALYLCASSFGAATYEQYFGPGTRLTVT.

J is TRBJ2-2 and V is TRBV6-1, with D perhaps TRBD2 (6 bases). The CDR3 covers 14 residues. CDR1 is MNHNS, CDR2 SASEGT, per germline. Trimming pared 6 bases from V and 3 bases from J, leaving 11 bases between. CDR3 coding DNA: TGTGCCAGCAGCCCCAGGAGGGACACCGGGGAGCTGTTTTTT. This translates into CASSPRRDTGELFF.

This sequence joins TRBV7-2 and TRBJ2-7; D is perhaps TRBD1 or TRBD2 (5 bases each). Trimming left V 0 bases short and J 2 bases short, with 8 bases between. Germline V gene lookup returns CDR1 SGHTA and CDR2 FQGNSA. The CDR3 runs to 14 residues. CDR3 DNA: TGTGCCAGCAGCTTAGCTGGGGGTCCCTACGAGCAGTACTTC. It encodes CASSLAGGPYEQYF.

V gene TRBV7-2 combines with J gene TRBJ2-7, with D unresolved. The germline V gene encodes CDR1 SGHTA and CDR2 FQGNSA. The V end lost 1 base, the J end lost 3 bases, and 7 bases lay between the germline ends. The CDR3 has 13 residues. This chain's CDR3 is CASSLDQIYEQYF. DNA for the CDR3: TGTGCCAGCAGCTTAGACCAGATCTACGAGCAGTACTTC.

V usage is TRBV28 and J usage is TRBJ2-5; D is possibly TRBD2 (5 bases). CDR3 size: 13 residues. CDR1 and CDR2 from the germline V gene are MDHEN and SYDVKM. V lost 8 bases to trimming and J lost 1 base, with 11 bases between them. CDR3 sequence reads: CASVGGAQETQYF. The DNA of the CDR3 is TGTGCCAGCGTAGGAGGAGCCCAAGAGACCCAGTACTTC.

The DNA for the CDR3 is TGTGCCACCAGCAGAGTGACAGGGCCCGACCAAGAGACCCAGTACTTC. This translates into CATSRVTGPDQETQYF. The chain carries TRBV15 and TRBJ2-5, with 7 bases identical to TRBD1. This CDR3 is built from 16 residues. After removal of 1 base from V and 0 bases from J, the junction contained 5 bases not matched to a gene. Germline assignment: CDR1 LNHNV and CDR2 YYDKDF (reference sequence).

This clone was counted between two and nine times. The J gene is TRBJ1-4, the V gene TRBV7-9; D not certain. The CDR3 totals 14 residues. Germline-derived CDR1 and CDR2 are SEHNR and FQNEAQ (reference sequence). V was cut by 0 bases and J by 7 bases, with 9 bases left in between. CDR3 sequence: CASSLAGYGEKLFF. The CDR3 nucleotides are TGTGCCAGCAGCTTAGCAGGGTACGGTGAAAAACTGTTTTTT. The variable domain in full, with the rest retrieved from reference TRBV7-9 and TRBJ1-4, is DTGVSQNPRHKITKRGQNVTFRCDPISEHNRLYWYRQTLGQGPEFLTYFQNEAQLEKSRLLSDRFSAERPKGSFSTLEIQRTEQGDSAMYLCASSLAGYGEKLFFGSGTQLSVL.

This chain joins TRBV4-1 and TRBJ2-1, with a tentative D call TRBD2 (7 bases). Trimming removed 3 bases at V and 0 bases at J, with 12 bases between. The V gene's germline CDR1 is MGHRA and CDR2 YSYEKL. The CDR3 has 16 residues. The CDR3 region is CASSQGGAGSYNEQFF. The CDR3 nucleotides read TGCGCCAGCAGCCAGGGGGGGGCAGGCTCCTACAATGAGCAGTTCTTC.

V is TRBV6-4 and J is TRBJ1-1; maybe TRBD1 (5 bases). The CDR3 spans 14 residues. Trimming removed 6 bases from V and 7 bases from J, with 18 bases in between. Germline V gene data show CDR1 as MRHNA and CDR2 as SNTAGT. The CDR3 bases are TGTGCCAGCAGCCCCGTCGGGGCCGGCGGTGAAGCTTTCTTT. This sequence encodes CASSPVGAGGEAFF.

This clone showed up just once. The chain has TRBV30 and TRBJ1-1; 7 bases fit TRBD1. This CDR3 comprises 14 residues. CDR1 is GTSNPN, CDR2 SVGIG, per germline (reference sequence). J was trimmed by 4 bases and V by 5 bases; bases with no gene match: 10. CDR3 in amino acids: CAWPQGGVVTEAFF. In nucleotides, the CDR3 is TGTGCCTGGCCCCAGGGGGGCGTGGTCACTGAAGCTTTCTTT. Full variable domain (outside the CDR3, taken from reference TRBV30 and TRBJ1-1): SQTIHQWPATLVQPVGSPLSLECTVEGTSNPNLYWYRQAAGRGLQLLFYSVGIGQISSEVPQNLSASRPQDRQFILSSKKLLLSDSGFYLCAWPQGGVVTEAFFGQGTRLTVV.

V usage is TRBV19 and J usage is TRBJ1-1; perhaps TRBD1 as D (6 bases). Trimming shortened V by 2 bases and J by 3 bases, and 13 bases separated the two germline ends. The CDR3 has 15 amino acids. Germline assignment: CDR1 LNHDA and CDR2 SQIVND (reference sequence). The CDR3, as DNA: TGTGCCAGTAGTATAACCACAGGGCCCGACACTGAAGCTTTCTTT. It is translated as CASSITTGPDTEAFF.

The chain links TRBV19 to TRBJ2-7, with D maybe TRBD2 (6 bases). This CDR3 is built from 13 residues. Trimming stripped 5 bases from V and 6 bases from J, with 14 bases between. Germline V gene sequence: CDR1 LNHDA, CDR2 SQIVND (reference sequence). CDR3 DNA sequence: TGTGCCAGTAGTCCAGCCGGAGGGACCGAGCAGTACTTC. This encodes CASSPAGGTEQYF.

The rearrangement uses TRBV5-6 and TRBJ1-2; D may be TRBD1 (5 bases). The length of the CDR3 is 13 residues. The V gene's germline CDR1 is SGHDT and CDR2 YYEEEE. The ends were cut back, 2 bases at V and 7 bases at J, with 12 bases in the middle. The CDR3 coding sequence is TGTGCCAGCAGCTTCCTGGGGGGTAGTGGCTACACCTTC. Translated: CASSFLGGSGYTF.

The genes are TRBV6-5 and TRBJ1-1; no clear D gene. CDR3 length: 13 residues. Germline-derived CDR1 and CDR2 are MNHEY and SVGAGI. Trimming cost V 2 bases and J 3 bases, with 7 bases left between them. The CDR3 nucleotides read TGTGCCAGCAGTTACGACCAATACACTGAAGCTTTCTTT. Its translation: CASSYDQYTEAFF.

This clone was counted a single time. The chain recombines TRBV27 with TRBJ2-3; D ambiguous. Germline-derived CDR1 and CDR2 are MNHEY and SMNVEV (reference sequence). The V end lost 3 bases, the J end lost 6 bases, and 10 bases lay between the germline ends. CDR3 size: 13 residues. The CDR3: CASSFLLSDTQYF. The CDR3 region has the DNA TGTGCCAGCAGTTTTTTGCTATCGGATACGCAGTATTTT.

There are a few counts of this clone. J is TRBJ2-2 and V is TRBV4-1; possibly TRBD1 or TRBD2 for D (6 bases each). This CDR3 comprises 16 residues. V shed 4 bases and J shed 7 bases, with 19 bases lying between them. From germline, CDR1 is MGHRA and CDR2 YSYEKL. CDR3: CASSRITVGGHGELFF. CDR3 coding DNA: TGCGCCAGCAGCCGCATAACGGTGGGGGGCCACGGGGAGCTGTTTTTT.

The genes are TRBV19 and TRBJ1-1, with 10 bases matching TRBD1. Germline lookup yields CDR1 LNHDA and CDR2 SQIVND (reference sequence). CDR3 length: 17 residues. Trimming took 6 bases from V and 0 from J; bases not matched to a gene: 10. In DNA form, the CDR3 reads TGTGCCAGTAGCACCGCGGGACAGGGGTACATGAACACTGAAGCTTTCTTT. This gives the protein CASSTAGQGYMNTEAFF.

This chain links TRBV6-6 with TRBJ1-3; TRBD1 might be the D (5 bases). Germline lookup yields CDR1 MNHNY and CDR2 SVGAGI (reference sequence). V gave up 0 bases and J gave up 4 bases, with 13 bases separating them. The CDR3 spans 16 residues. CDR3 region: CASSYSFGTQGNTIYF. CDR3 bases: TGTGCCAGCAGTTACTCTTTTGGGACGCAAGGAAACACCATATATTTT.

The genes are TRBV15 and TRBJ1-3; TRBD1 matches at 8 bases. Germline CDR1 is LNHNV and CDR2 is YYDKDF (reference sequence). The CDR3 sequence is 15 residues long. The junction had 3 bases not matched to a gene; V was cut back by 2 bases and J by 3 bases. The chain's CDR3 is CATSRLRGLGNTIYF. DNA for the CDR3: TGTGCCACCAGCAGACTCAGGGGGCTTGGAAACACCATATATTTT.

This chain uses TRBV10-3 with TRBJ2-2; 13 nucleotides align to TRBD2. Trimming took 6 bases from V and 3 from J; bases not matched to a gene: 10. The CDR3 runs to 18 residues. The germline V gene has CDR1 ENHRY and CDR2 SYGVKD. Written as DNA, the CDR3 is TGTGCCATCAGCCCATCACTAGCGGGAGGGCCCGACACCGGGGAGCTGTTTTTT. It specifies CAISPSLAGGPDTGELFF.

This clone was detected only a few times. The CDR3, as DNA: TGTGCCTGGTCGGGGGGCGGCGGGACTGAAGCTTTCTTT. Its protein is CAWSGGGGTEAFF. This chain joins TRBV30 and TRBJ1-1, with D tentatively TRBD1 (6 bases). Germline V gives CDR1 GTSNPN, CDR2 SVGIG (reference sequence). This CDR3 has 13 residues. V lost 5 bases and J lost 5, with 15 bases in between.

The chain carries TRBV7-9 and TRBJ2-1, with D tentatively TRBD1 (6 bases). The CDR3 covers 16 residues. V was trimmed by 2 bases and J by 2 bases, leaving 13 bases between them. Per germline, CDR1 SEHNR and CDR2 FQNEAQ (reference sequence). The CDR3 DNA sequence: TGTGCCAGCAGCTTACACAGGGATAGGGCCTACAATGAGCAGTTCTTC. Translation: CASSLHRDRAYNEQFF.

There are a few counts of this clone. This sequence joins TRBV15 and TRBJ1-2; 7 positions agree with TRBD1. From germline, CDR1 is LNHNV and CDR2 YYDKDF (reference sequence). Trimming cost V 0 bases and J 4 bases; bases outside gene matches: 5. This CDR3 region has 15 residues. CDR3 DNA sequence: TGTGCCACCAGCAGAGACTCACAGGGGTCCTATGGCTACACCTTC. Amino acids: CATSRDSQGSYGYTF.